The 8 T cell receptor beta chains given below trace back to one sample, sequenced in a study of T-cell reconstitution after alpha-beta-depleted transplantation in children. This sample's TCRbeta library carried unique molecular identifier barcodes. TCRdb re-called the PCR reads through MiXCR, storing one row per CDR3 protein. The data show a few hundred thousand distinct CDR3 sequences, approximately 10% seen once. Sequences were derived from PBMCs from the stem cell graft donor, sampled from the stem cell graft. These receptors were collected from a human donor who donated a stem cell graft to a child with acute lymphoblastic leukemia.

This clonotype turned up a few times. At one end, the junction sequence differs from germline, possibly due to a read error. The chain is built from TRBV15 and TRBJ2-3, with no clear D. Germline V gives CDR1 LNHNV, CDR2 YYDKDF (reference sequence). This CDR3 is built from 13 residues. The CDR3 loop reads CATSRWHRPVTDF. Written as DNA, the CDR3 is TGTGCCACCAGCAGATGGCACAGACCCGTGACGGATTTT.

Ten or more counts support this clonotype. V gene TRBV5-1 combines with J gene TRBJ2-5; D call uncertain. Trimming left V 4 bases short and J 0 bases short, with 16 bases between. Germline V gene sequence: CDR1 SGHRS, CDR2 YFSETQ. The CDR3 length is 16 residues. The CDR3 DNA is TGCGCCAGCAGCATCGGTAGTCCTTTTTACCAAGAGACCCAGTACTTC. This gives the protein CASSIGSPFYQETQYF.

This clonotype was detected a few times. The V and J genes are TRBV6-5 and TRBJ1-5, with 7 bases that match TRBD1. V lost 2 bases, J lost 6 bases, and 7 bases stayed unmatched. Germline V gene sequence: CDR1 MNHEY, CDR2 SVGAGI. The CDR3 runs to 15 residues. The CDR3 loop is CASSYGRQGGQPQHF. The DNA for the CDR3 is TGTGCCAGCAGTTACGGGCGACAGGGCGGTCAGCCCCAGCATTTT.

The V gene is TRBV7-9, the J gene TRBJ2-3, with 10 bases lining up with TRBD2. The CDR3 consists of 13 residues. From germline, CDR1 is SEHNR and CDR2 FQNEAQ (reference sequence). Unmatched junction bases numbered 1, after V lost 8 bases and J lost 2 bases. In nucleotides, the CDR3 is TGTGCCAGCGGACTAGCGGACACAGATACGCAGTATTTT. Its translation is CASGLADTDTQYF.

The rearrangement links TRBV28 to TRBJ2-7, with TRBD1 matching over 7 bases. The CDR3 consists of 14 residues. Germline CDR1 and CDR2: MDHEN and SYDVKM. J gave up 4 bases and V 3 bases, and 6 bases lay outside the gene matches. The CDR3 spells CASSFHRGVYEQYF. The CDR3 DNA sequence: TGTGCCAGCAGTTTCCACAGGGGAGTTTACGAGCAGTACTTC.

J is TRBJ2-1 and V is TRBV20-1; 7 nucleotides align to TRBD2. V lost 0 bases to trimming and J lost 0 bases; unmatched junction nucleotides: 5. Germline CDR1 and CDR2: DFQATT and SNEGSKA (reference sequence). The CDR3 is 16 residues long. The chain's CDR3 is CSARDRRGVSYNEQFF. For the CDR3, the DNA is TGCAGTGCTAGAGATCGACGGGGGGTCTCCTACAATGAGCAGTTCTTC.

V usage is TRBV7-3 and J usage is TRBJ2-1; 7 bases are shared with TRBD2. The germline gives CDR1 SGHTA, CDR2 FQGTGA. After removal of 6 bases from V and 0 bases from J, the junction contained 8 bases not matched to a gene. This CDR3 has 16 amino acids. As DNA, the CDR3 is TGTGCCAGCAGTTCCTACGGGGGGATCTCCTACAATGAGCAGTTCTTC. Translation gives CASSSYGGISYNEQFF.

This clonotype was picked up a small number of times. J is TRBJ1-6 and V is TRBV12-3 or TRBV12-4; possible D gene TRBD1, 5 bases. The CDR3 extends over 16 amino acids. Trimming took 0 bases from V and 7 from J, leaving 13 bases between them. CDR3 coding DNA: TGTGCCAGCAGTTTAGCGACCCGGGACCCAAATTCACCCCTCCACTTT. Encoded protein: CASSLATRDPNSPLHF.